This T cell receptor (beta chain) is from a study of blood T cell repertoires in COVID-19 (dated by TCRdb to 2018 to 2021). About the study as a whole: Collaborator samples came from the United States, Italy and Spain and covered acute and convalescent phases of COVID-19. The samples were drawn from two sources: the first 160 participants of the ongoing ImmuneRACE study, and over 1,000 subjects contributed by 6 global collaborators. The material from the prospective study consisted of cDNA or gDNA derived from T cells, B-cell-depleted T cells, or PBMCs. The sample metadata nearly always contained a de-identified subject ID, COVID-19 status, age in years and sex. Where available, HLA class I and class II types were obtained from metadata supplied by the sample provider rather than from assay-based typing. Deeply sampled blood TCRbeta repertoires from subjects exposed to, actively infected with, or recovered from COVID-19 were included in the dataset. A freely available public database, intended as a resource for researchers studying the immune response to SARS-CoV-2, is where the repertoires were released.

One collaborating source in Seattle enrolled patients during active infection and followed them longitudinally through the course of disease. The collaborating institutions used their own protocols to collect whole blood in K2EDTA tubes. Collaborator samples were shipped for TCRbeta analysis as frozen whole blood, isolated PBMCs, or DNA extracted from either sample type. The immunoSEQ Assay, a bias-controlled multiplex PCR, was used to amplify TCRbeta CDR3 regions from genomic DNA. On the authors' methods: The number of nucleated cells in each sample was estimated from the amplification of reference gene primers within the assay. Sequence reads were collapsed and filtered to measure the absolute abundance of every unique TCRbeta CDR3 rearrangement. Productive Simpson clonality was computed per sample as the square root of Simpson's diversity index over productive rearrangements. TCRdb's version of the immuneACCESS table is confined to in-frame rearrangements and falls short of the full clone set. An unresolved V gene accounts for under half of the shortfall where checked; the remainder is of unknown origin. D and trimming come from the DNA, and the V and J calls and clone size come from that table. Within this sample are fewer than 200,000 clones, with around 79% of them counted one time only. 8.1% of the sample is in the top ten clones.

Sequences GTSNPN (CDR1) and SVGIG (CDR2) are obtained from the germline V gene (reference sequence). A distance of 17 bases separates the germline ends of V and J, which lose 4 bases and 13 bases respectively. From the cysteine through the phenylalanine, the CDR3 covers 13 amino acids. Here the CDR3 DNA is all that survives: 39 bases in frame from base 1. Worth noting for this clone: Its antigen specificity is not known. Base qualities are missing; no much larger clone stands one base away.

What the study reported, not specific to this receptor: The quantity of clinical and demographic metadata differed by source and by participant and was supplied without curation.

The sequence was obtained from a woman aged 55-70 years with COVID-19, enrolled during active disease. The chain employs TRBV30 and TRBJ1-6, with TRBD1 as a weak D call on 5 bases. Sequenced input: peripheral blood. The DNA sequence is as follows: TGTGCCTGGACCGGCGGCCTGGGACTGCCCCTCCACTTT. Translated, it reads CAWTGGLGLPLHF. Full variable domain (CDR3 extended with the reference TRBV30 and TRBJ1-6 proteins): SQTIHQWPATLVQPVGSPLSLECTVEGTSNPNLYWYRQAAGRGLQLLFYSVGIGQISSEVPQNLSASRPQDRQFILSSKKLLLSDSGFYLCAWTGGLGLPLHFGNGTRLTVT.